The sequence of this TCR beta chain was determined in a study of cytomegalovirus exposure and HLA in healthy donors. Regarding the study as a whole: An analysis was carried out later, and it reportedly showed fewer N-insertions in an Asian-associated ancestry cluster than the approximately 670-donor mean.

Use of 60 Vbeta and 13 Jbeta primers characterized the PCR. Libraries were prepared by immunoSEQ multiplex PCR; TCRdb keeps only in-frame clonotypes and omits some of them. Among about 130,000 clones listed, about 83% were seen once. V lost 1 base and J lost 5; bases outside the gene matches: 7. Looked up from germline, CDR1 is SGHTA and CDR2 is FQGNSA. The CDR3 runs 15 residues. Note on this clone: Its antigen is unknown.

The sequenced sample was PBMCs. V and J are TRBV7-2 and TRBJ2-5; 7 bases fit TRBD2. The clonotype comes from a girl aged 2 to 9 in good health and CMV-seronegative. CDR3 region: CASSLGGLPGETQYF. The CDR3, as DNA: TGTGCCAGCAGCTTAGGGGGACTACCGGGTGAGACCCAGTACTTC. The whole variable domain, filled in from reference TRBV7-2 and TRBJ2-5, reads GAGVSQSPSNKVTEKGKDVELRCDPISGHTALYWYRQSLGQGLEFLIYFQGNSAPDKSGLPSDRFSAERTGGSVSTLTIQRTQQEDSAVYLCASSLGGLPGETQYFGPGTRLLVL.